This is a list of T cell receptor beta chains from one sample in a study of regulatory T cells in long-lasting Graves disease. TCRdb reanalysed the multiplex PCR reads using MiXCR and keeps one entry per CDR3 protein. The sample lists over 450,000 distinct CDR3 sequences; roughly 21% were seen once. This material consisted of peripheral blood mononuclear cells (PBMCs), taken when the disease was refractory, from a patient treated with antithyroid drugs. Receptors originate from a female donor with Graves disease. Both conserved end residues are part of each CDR3. D genes are given only for firm matches. The listing skips clone size in some rows; elsewhere it reads once, few, many or a size class.

j_call | v_call | clone_size | d_call | cdr3_aa | cdr3_nt
TRBJ1-2 | TRBV7-9 | many | . | CASSSPVAFYGYTF | TGTGCCAGCAGCTCGCCCGTTGCCTTCTATGGCTACACCTTC
TRBJ2-6 | TRBV7-2 | . | . | CASSLGHSGANVLTF | TGTGCCAGCAGCTTGGGACATTCTGGGGCCAACGTCCTGACTTTC
TRBJ1-1 | TRBV7-8 | many | . | CASSYHMGVMNTEAFF | TGTGCCAGCAGCTACCACATGGGCGTAATGAACACTGAAGCTTTCTTT
TRBJ1-2 | TRBV7-8 | many | . | CASSLGGRSNYTF | TGTGCCAGCAGCTTAGGAGGGCGGAGTAACTACACCTTC
TRBJ2-7 | TRBV11-2 | many | . | CASSLDLVHSYEQYF | TGTGCCAGCAGCTTAGATCTCGTCCATTCCTACGAGCAGTACTTC
TRBJ2-7 | TRBV9 | few | TRBD2 | CASSPGLAGRLSSYEQYF | TGTGCCAGCAGCCCCGGCCTAGCGGGGCGCTTAAGCTCCTACGAGCAGTACTTC
TRBJ2-3 | TRBV28 | . | . | CASSTEFGTDTQYF | TGTGCCAGCAGTACAGAATTTGGGACAGATACGCAGTATTTT
TRBJ2-6 | TRBV28 | many | TRBD1 | CASSKDRTYSGANVLTF | TGTGCCAGCAGCAAGGACAGGACCTACTCTGGGGCCAACGTCCTGACTTTC
TRBJ1-6 | TRBV27 | few | . | CASSPWSAPLHF | TGTGCCAGCAGCCCCTGGAGTGCACCCCTCCACTTT
TRBJ1-1 | TRBV12-3/TRBV12-4 | . | . | CASSLARDRLDTEAFF | TGTGCCAGCAGTTTAGCAAGAGACAGATTGGACACTGAAGCTTTCTTT
TRBJ1-5 | TRBV3-1 | many | . | CASSQDGAANQPQHF | TGTGCCAGCAGCCAAGATGGGGCGGCCAATCAGCCCCAGCATTTT
TRBJ1-2 | TRBV28 | many | . | CASTRPEHTYGYTF | TGTGCCAGCACCCGGCCTGAGCATACCTATGGCTACACCTTC
TRBJ2-7 | TRBV7-8 | many | TRBD1 | CASSPGTGDAYEQYF | TGTGCCAGCAGCCCCGGGACAGGGGACGCATACGAGCAGTACTTC
TRBJ2-7 | TRBV11-2 | many | TRBD1 | CASRQIPDRGRYEQYF | TGTGCCAGCAGACAGATCCCGGACAGGGGGCGATACGAGCAGTACTTC
TRBJ2-1 | TRBV7-3 | . | . | CASSSLLSGNEQFF | TGTGCCAGCAGCTCCCTCCTCTCAGGGAATGAGCAGTTCTTC
TRBJ1-3 | TRBV12-3/TRBV12-4 | . | TRBD1 | CASRTGASGNTIYF | TGTGCCAGCCGGACAGGGGCCTCTGGAAACACCATATATTTT
TRBJ1-3 | TRBV28 | many | . | CASRQRGHSGNTIYF | TGTGCCAGCAGACAACGGGGCCACTCTGGAAACACCATATATTTT
TRBJ1-1 | TRBV7-9 | . | . | CASSLALPGDTEAFF | TGTGCCAGCAGCTTAGCGCTTCCAGGGGACACTGAAGCTTTCTTT
TRBJ1-1 | TRBV19 | . | . | CASSTDGLNTEAFF | TGTGCCAGTAGTACGGACGGCCTGAACACTGAAGCTTTCTTT
TRBJ2-1 | TRBV6-1 | . | TRBD1 | CASKQGRINEQFF | TGTGCCAGCAAACAGGGGCGGATCAATGAGCAGTTCTTC
TRBJ1-1 | TRBV29-1 | many | . | CSVRDTRRTEAFF | TGCAGCGTCCGGGACACCCGGAGGACTGAAGCTTTCTTT
TRBJ2-7 | TRBV30 | many | TRBD1 | CAWGQETYEQYF | TGTGCCTGGGGACAGGAGACCTACGAGCAGTACTTC
TRBJ1-2 | TRBV20-1 | . | . | CSARGQGRTYGYTF | TGCAGTGCTAGAGGGCAAGGCAGAACTTATGGCTACACCTTC
TRBJ2-6 | TRBV5-5 | few | TRBD1 | CASSLEQGAGGANVLTF | TGTGCCAGCAGCTTGGAACAGGGGGCTGGTGGGGCCAACGTCCTGACTTTC
TRBJ1-5 | TRBV12-3/TRBV12-4 | many | TRBD1 | CASSHGVDRPDQPQHF | TGTGCCAGCAGTCACGGGGTGGACAGGCCCGATCAGCCCCAGCATTTT
TRBJ2-4 | TRBV5-6 | . | . | CASSAAIAKNIQYF | TGTGCCAGCAGCGCCGCAATAGCCAAAAACATTCAGTACTTC
TRBJ2-1 | TRBV19 | . | . | CASSSGLHNEQFF | TGTGCCAGTAGTTCAGGGCTACACAATGAGCAGTTCTTC
TRBJ1-4 | TRBV4-3 | few | TRBD1 | CASSQDLRTGAEKLFF | TGCGCCAGCAGCCAAGATTTAAGGACAGGGGCTGAAAAACTGTTTTTT
TRBJ2-7 | TRBV2 | . | . | CAVTGISYEQYF | TGTGCCGTAACAGGAATCTCCTACGAGCAGTACTTC
TRBJ1-5 | TRBV28 | many | . | CASSFGGILLGGNQPQHF | TGTGCCAGCAGTTTCGGAGGAATCCTTTTGGGGGGCAATCAGCCCCAGCATTTT
TRBJ2-2 | TRBV10-3 | many | TRBD1 | CAISETGQANTGELFF | TGTGCCATCAGTGAGACGGGACAGGCGAACACCGGGGAGCTGTTTTTT